The 10 T cell receptor beta chains below all came from one sample that was sequenced in a study of graft-versus-host responses after intestinal transplantation. Antigens of these TCRs are unknown. Clones were sequenced by immunoSEQ multiplex PCR, and TCRdb holds only the in-frame ones, with some missing. The table lists roughly 100,000 clones, roughly 87% of them singletons. The sample here was unstimulated CD4+ T cells sorted from spleen or lymph node cells, taken before intestinal transplant. These receptors were collected from a human donor who received an intestinal transplant.

The CDR3 is CASSEATGRVYGYTF. The CDR3, as DNA: TGTGCCAGCAGTGAAGCAACGGGGCGAGTCTATGGCTACACCTTC. The V call is TRBV6-1, the J call TRBJ1-2; D may be TRBD1 (5 bases). With 0 bases removed from V and 4 bases from J, the gap between germline ends came to 12 bases. This CDR3 has 15 amino acids. The V gene's germline CDR1 is MNHNS and CDR2 SASEGT.

In nucleotides, the CDR3 is TGTGCCAGCAGCTCGCGACTAGCGGGAGTATTCGGCGAGCAGTACTTC. Its translation is CASSSRLAGVFGEQYF. The chain uses TRBV11-3 and TRBJ2-7; 12 nucleotides agree with TRBD2. V lost 4 bases, J lost 6 bases, and 10 bases stayed unmatched. Germline CDR1 is SGHNT and CDR2 is YENEEA. The CDR3 loop spans 16 amino acids.

This chain links TRBV6-1 with TRBJ2-7; 12 nucleotides agree with TRBD2. The germline V gene encodes CDR1 MNHNS and CDR2 SASEGT. This CDR3 comprises 14 residues. After removal of 6 bases from V and 4 bases from J, the junction contained 4 bases not matched to a gene. CDR3 nucleotide sequence: TGTGCCAGCAGCCCCGGACTAGCGGGATACGAGCAGTACTTC. Its translation: CASSPGLAGYEQYF.

The chain is built from TRBV6-8 and TRBJ1-6; D is unclear. Looked up from germline, CDR1 is MNHGY and CDR2 is SAAAGT. The length of the CDR3 is 16 residues. The V end lost 9 bases, the J end lost 5 bases, and 20 bases lay between the germline ends. The CDR3 here is CASPTGPTTDNSPLHF. As DNA, the CDR3 is TGTGCCAGTCCCACGGGTCCGACTACGGATAATTCACCCCTCCACTTT.

This rearrangement joins TRBV30 to TRBJ1-6; 11 positions match TRBD1. Trimming at V came to 2 bases and at J to 9 bases, leaving 3 bases not matched to a gene. Germline loops: CDR1 GTSNPN, CDR2 SVGIG (reference sequence). CDR3 size: 14 residues. CDR3 protein: CAWSRTGGISPLHF. CDR3 nucleotides: TGTGCCTGGAGTCGGACAGGGGGCATTTCACCCCTCCACTTT.

The chain is built from TRBV29-1 and TRBJ2-5; D perhaps matches TRBD2 (6 bases). The CDR3 sequence is 14 residues long. V was trimmed by 6 bases and J by 0 bases, leaving 14 bases between them. CDR1 is SQVTM, CDR2 ANQGSEA, per germline. In DNA, the CDR3 is TGCAGCGTGGAGGGACGACAGTACCAAGAGACCCAGTACTTC. Translated, it gives CSVEGRQYQETQYF.

Note on this clone: The identical CDR3 is also encoded by other nucleotide sequences in the sample. The CDR3 sequence is CASSLLAGGSSYNEQFF. In DNA, the CDR3 is TGCGCCAGCAGCTTACTAGCGGGAGGGAGCTCCTACAATGAGCAGTTCTTC. The V and J genes are TRBV5-1 and TRBJ2-1; 13 bases are a match to TRBD2. Germline V gene sequence: CDR1 SGHRS, CDR2 YFSETQ. The CDR3 consists of 17 residues. V lost 2 bases and J lost 0; bases outside the gene matches: 2.

Only a few counts were recorded for this clone. The V and J genes are TRBV5-1 and TRBJ2-7; weak D call: TRBD2 (6 bases). CDR1 and CDR2 (germline): SGHRS, YFSETQ. V was shortened by 0 bases and J by 4 bases, with 11 bases between the two germline ends. There are 14 residues in the CDR3. As DNA, the CDR3 is TGCGCCAGCAGCTTGGGACTAGAGTATTACGAGCAGTACTTC. Translation gives CASSLGLEYYEQYF.

The table lists this clone with a few counts. J is TRBJ1-5 and V is TRBV6-1; D gene unclear. Germline values: CDR1 MNHNS, CDR2 SASEGT. The CDR3 covers 13 residues. Trimming took 6 bases from V and 6 from J, leaving 12 bases between them. CDR3 bases: TGTGCCAGCAGATTAGTCTTAGGTCAGCCCCAGCATTTT. Its protein is CASRLVLGQPQHF.

This chain connects TRBV9 to TRBJ1-1, with D possibly TRBD1 on 6 matching bases. V was pared by 0 bases and J by 1 base, with 10 bases between. The length of the CDR3 is 15 residues. CDR1 is SGDLS, CDR2 YYNGEE, per germline. CDR3 nucleotides: TGTGCCAGCAGCGTAGGGGGGGCCGGGAACACTGAAGCTTTCTTT. Encoded protein: CASSVGGAGNTEAFF.